Reported below is one T cell receptor (beta chain). Which antigen it targets is not known. Base qualities are not at hand, and no much larger clone is one base apart. The data derive from a study of vaccination and CD4 T cells after COVID-19 (dated by TCRdb to about 2022). Regarding the study in general: Every convalescent patient had a positive nasal swab PCR test for SARS-CoV-2, with mild disease in roughly nine patients and severe disease in one. The spike-specific CD4+ TCR repertoire was compared before and after mRNA vaccination in approximately ten COVID-19 convalescent patients and several infection-naive healthy vaccine recipients. The convalescent cohort included six males and four females, with two Hispanic individuals, seven Caucasians, two Asians and one multiracial person. Post-vaccine blood samples were taken a median of around 77 days after the second vaccine dose, with a range of roughly 13 to 250 days. Control cultures received a CEFX viral epitope pool as the positive control, an HIV-1 Nef peptide pool as the negative control, or no peptide. Two doses of either the Pfizer-BioNTech BNT162b2 vaccine (n=8) or the Moderna mRNA-1273 vaccine (n=2) were administered to participants. Post-COVID blood samples from convalescent patients were collected a median of around 100 days after diagnosis, with a range of 35 to 161 days. For stimulating the cultures, overlapping spike peptide pools were used, derived from SARS-CoV-2 as well as from the common cold coronaviruses HCoV-NL63, HCoV-OC43 and HCoV-229E. Overall study outcomes, separate from this receptor: The study included relatively few convalescent patients and did not analyze early timepoints after natural infection. Of the vaccine-specific clones in convalescent patients, 304 of 307, or nearly all, reacted only to SARS-CoV-2 spike and did not cross-react with common cold coronaviruses. Although the median number of SARS-CoV-2-reactive clonotypes went up from roughly 19 after infection to 38 after vaccination, the increase was not significant. In convalescent patients, a median roughly 83% of post-vaccine SARS-CoV-2-reactive clones were detected only after vaccination, and vaccine-specific priming was suggested by this finding.

The sample's treatment or condition, from its label and the paper: approximately nine-day PBMC culture with coronavirus spike peptide pools or control peptides (ViraFEST assay). The ViraFEST assay was used in the study, in which antigen-specific T cells were expanded with peptide pools and expanded clonotypes were subsequently identified by TCR sequencing. The convalescent patients' positive SARS-CoV-2 PCR tests were from March to December 2020, which was before the Alpha, Beta and Delta variants emerged in the United States. PBMCs were cultured at around 2.2 million per well in IMDM supplemented with about 5.5% human AB serum and about 9.6 IU/ml IL-2, with around 10 ug/ml peptide pools added. On days 3 and 7, half of the culture medium was replaced with fresh IL-2-containing medium. After about 11 days of culture, CD4+ T cells were isolated by negative selection using the EasySep CD4+ T cell isolation kit. Ficoll-Paque Plus gradient centrifugation was used to isolate PBMCs from whole blood, and the isolated PBMCs were then either used fresh or cryopreserved at -140C. Each culture condition was generally run in triplicate wells.

To prepare the library, PCR was applied. At the Johns Hopkins FTIC core, DNA from the cultured CD4+ T cells underwent TCR sequencing with the Oncomine TCR Beta short-read assay. The QIAamp micro DNA kit was used to extract genomic DNA from the cultured CD4+ T cells. The Oncomine TCR Beta libraries from cultured CD4+ T cells were pooled using unique dual indexes and then sequenced on an Illumina iSeq 100. The authors' analysis ran thus. Non-productive sequences were removed, and CDR3s that did not start with C, did not end with F or W, or were shorter than 7 amino acids were discarded. The MANAFEST web application identified antigen-specific clonotypes by comparing peptide-stimulated wells against reference wells and other culture wells. An FDR below 0.05, an odds ratio above 5, and a productive frequency above 0.1% in at least two of three replicate wells were required for clones to be considered positive. A clonotype was classed as cross-reactive if the clonotype showed significant expansion both in SARS-CoV-2 spike wells and in at least one common cold coronavirus spike condition. Using R version 3.6.1, CDR3 homology was evaluated through Levenshtein distances (stringdist) along with unrooted phylogenetic trees (ape). The public reads were reanalyzed by TCRdb: fastp trimming at Q25, MiXCR alignment, in-frame beta chains only. Every entry covers one CDR3 protein and lists the most common genes and DNA from its rows. The V and J calls were determined by TCRdb, not by the authors. The sample has roughly 24,000 distinct CDR3 sequences on record, around 66% of them singletons. The top ten hold 4% to 5.5% of the sample.

From the germline V gene (reference sequence), CDR1 is SEHNR and CDR2 is FQNEAQ. V is clipped by 0 bases and J by 12 bases, and the sequence between their germline boundaries is 15 bases long. The CDR3 runs 14 residues from the cysteine to the phenylalanine. The retained sequence is limited to the CDR3, 42 bases, with the frame set at the first base. The receptor's source is a human donor who had recovered from COVID-19. The sequencing sample was made of CD4+ T cells from blood, cultured in vitro. The chain uses TRBV7-9 and TRBJ2-1; a weak D assignment points to TRBD2 (6 bases agree). The CDR3: CASSLAGLARGQFF. The nucleotide sequence is given as TGTGCCAGCAGCTTAGCGGGACTCGCCCGGGGGCAGTTCTTC.